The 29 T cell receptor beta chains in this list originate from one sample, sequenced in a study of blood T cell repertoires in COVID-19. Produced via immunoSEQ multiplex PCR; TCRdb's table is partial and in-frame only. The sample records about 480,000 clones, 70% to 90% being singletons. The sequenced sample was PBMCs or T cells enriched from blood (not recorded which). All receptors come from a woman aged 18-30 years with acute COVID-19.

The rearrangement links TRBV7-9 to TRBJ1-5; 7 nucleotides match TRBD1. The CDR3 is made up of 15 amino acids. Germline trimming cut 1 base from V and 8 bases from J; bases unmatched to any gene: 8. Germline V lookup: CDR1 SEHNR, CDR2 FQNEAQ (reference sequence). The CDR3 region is CASSLDTGAVKPQHF. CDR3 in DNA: TGTGCCAGCAGCTTAGACACAGGGGCCGTTAAGCCCCAGCATTTT.

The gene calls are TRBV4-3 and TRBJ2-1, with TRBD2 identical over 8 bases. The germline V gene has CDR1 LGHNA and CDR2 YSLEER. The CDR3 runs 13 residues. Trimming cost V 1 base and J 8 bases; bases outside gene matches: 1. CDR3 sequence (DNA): TGCGCCAGCAGCCAAGCGCGGGGGGATGAGCAGTTCTTC. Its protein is CASSQARGDEQFF.

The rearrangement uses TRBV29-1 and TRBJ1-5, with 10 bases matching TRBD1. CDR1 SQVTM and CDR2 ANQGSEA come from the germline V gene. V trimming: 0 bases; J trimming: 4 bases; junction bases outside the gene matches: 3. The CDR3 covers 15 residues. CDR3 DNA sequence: TGCAGCGTTGAAGATGGGACAGGGGCAAATCAGCCCCAGCATTTT. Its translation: CSVEDGTGANQPQHF.

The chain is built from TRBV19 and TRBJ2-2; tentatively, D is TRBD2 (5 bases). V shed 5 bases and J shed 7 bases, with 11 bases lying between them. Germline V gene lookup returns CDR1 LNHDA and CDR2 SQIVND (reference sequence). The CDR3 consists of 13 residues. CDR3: CASSGNEGGELFF. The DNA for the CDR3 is TGTGCCAGTAGTGGGAACGAGGGCGGGGAGCTGTTTTTT.

The CDR3 nucleotides read TGCAGCGTTGCTGAGGGGAGGAATTCACCCCTCCACTTT. Its translation is CSVAEGRNSPLHF. The chain joins TRBV29-1 to TRBJ1-6; tentatively, D is TRBD1 (5 bases). V lost 4 bases to trimming and J lost 7 bases, with 11 bases between them. In germline, CDR1 is SQVTM, CDR2 ANQGSEA. The CDR3 consists of 13 residues.

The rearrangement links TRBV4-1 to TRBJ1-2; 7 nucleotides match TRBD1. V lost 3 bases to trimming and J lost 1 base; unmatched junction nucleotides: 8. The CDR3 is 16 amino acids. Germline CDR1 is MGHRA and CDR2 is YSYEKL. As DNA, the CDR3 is TGCGCCAGCAGCCACCGAACCAGGGGGTTTAACTATGGCTACACCTTC. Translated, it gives CASSHRTRGFNYGYTF.

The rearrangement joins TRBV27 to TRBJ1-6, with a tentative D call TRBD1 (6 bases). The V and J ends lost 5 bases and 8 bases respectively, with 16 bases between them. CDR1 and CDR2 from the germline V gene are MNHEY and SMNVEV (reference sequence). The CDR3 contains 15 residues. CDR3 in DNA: TGTGCCAGCAGTACGTCTCAGGGGAAATATTCACCCCTCCACTTT. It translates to CASSTSQGKYSPLHF.

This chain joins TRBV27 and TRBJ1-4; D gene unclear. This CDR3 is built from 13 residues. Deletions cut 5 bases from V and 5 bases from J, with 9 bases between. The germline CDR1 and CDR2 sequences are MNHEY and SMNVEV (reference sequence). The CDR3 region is CASSPGSNEKLFF. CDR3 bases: TGTGCCAGCAGTCCGGGTTCGAATGAAAAACTGTTTTTT.

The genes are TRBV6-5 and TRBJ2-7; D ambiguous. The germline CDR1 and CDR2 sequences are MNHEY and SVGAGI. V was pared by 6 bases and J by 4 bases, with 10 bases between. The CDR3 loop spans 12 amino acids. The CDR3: CASRGDIYEQYF. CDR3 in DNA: TGTGCCAGCAGGGGCGACATTTACGAGCAGTACTTC.

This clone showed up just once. The CDR3 DNA sequence: TGTGCCAGCAGTCCCGGACAGCTTTATGGGGCCCAGTACTTC. This sequence encodes CASSPGQLYGAQYF. The chain combines TRBV27 with TRBJ2-5; D may be TRBD1 (6 bases). The CDR3 covers 14 residues. The V gene lost 5 bases and the J gene lost 9 bases, with 19 bases spanning the gap. Germline values: CDR1 MNHEY, CDR2 SMNVEV (reference sequence).

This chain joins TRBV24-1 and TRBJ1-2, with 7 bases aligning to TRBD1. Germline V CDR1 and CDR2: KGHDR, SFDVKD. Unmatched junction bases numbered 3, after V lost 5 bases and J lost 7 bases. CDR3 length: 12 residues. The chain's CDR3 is CATSGAGGGYTF. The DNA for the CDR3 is TGTGCCACCAGTGGGGCAGGGGGTGGCTACACCTTC.

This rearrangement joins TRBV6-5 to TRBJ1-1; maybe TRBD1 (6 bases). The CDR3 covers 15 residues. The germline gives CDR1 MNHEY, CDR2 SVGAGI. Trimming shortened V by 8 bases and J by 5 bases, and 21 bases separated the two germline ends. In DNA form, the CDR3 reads TGTGCCAGCCGCGAACAGGGCGGCGGGAGGACTGAAGCTTTCTTT. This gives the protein CASREQGGGRTEAFF.

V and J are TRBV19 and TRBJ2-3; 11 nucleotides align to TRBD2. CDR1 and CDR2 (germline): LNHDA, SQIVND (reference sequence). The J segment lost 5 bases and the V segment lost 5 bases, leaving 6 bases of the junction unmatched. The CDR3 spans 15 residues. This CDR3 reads CASSYLAGGGDTQYF. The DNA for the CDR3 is TGTGCCAGTAGTTACCTAGCGGGGGGAGGAGATACGCAGTATTTT.

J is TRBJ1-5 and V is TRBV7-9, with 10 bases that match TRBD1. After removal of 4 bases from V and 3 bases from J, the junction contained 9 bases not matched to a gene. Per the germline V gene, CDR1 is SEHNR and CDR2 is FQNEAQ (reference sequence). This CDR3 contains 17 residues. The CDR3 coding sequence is TGTGCCAGCAGCTCGGGGACAGGGGACCACCTCAATCAGCCCCAGCATTTT. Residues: CASSSGTGDHLNQPQHF.

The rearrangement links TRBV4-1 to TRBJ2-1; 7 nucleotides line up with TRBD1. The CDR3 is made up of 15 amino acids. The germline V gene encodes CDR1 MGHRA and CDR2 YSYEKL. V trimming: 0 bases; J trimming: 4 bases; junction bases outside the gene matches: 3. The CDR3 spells CASSQEGGFYNEQFF. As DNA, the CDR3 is TGCGCCAGCAGCCAAGAAGGGGGCTTTTACAATGAGCAGTTCTTC.

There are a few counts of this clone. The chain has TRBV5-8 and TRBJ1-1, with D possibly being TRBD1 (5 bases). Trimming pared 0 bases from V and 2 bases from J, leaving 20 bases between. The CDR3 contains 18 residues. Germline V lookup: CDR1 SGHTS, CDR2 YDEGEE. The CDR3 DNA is TGTGCCAGCAGCTTGGGCAGGGCAGGGTGGTTCGGCAACACTGAAGCTTTCTTT. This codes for CASSLGRAGWFGNTEAFF.

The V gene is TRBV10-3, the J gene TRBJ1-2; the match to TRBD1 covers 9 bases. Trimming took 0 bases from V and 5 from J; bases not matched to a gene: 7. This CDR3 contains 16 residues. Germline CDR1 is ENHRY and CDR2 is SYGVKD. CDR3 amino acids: CAISESFDRGGYGYTF. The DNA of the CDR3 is TGTGCCATCAGTGAGTCGTTTGACAGGGGGGGATATGGCTACACCTTC.

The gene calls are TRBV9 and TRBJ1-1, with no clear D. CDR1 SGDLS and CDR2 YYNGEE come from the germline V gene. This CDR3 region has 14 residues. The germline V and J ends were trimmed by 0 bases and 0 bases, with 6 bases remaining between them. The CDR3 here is CASSVGHLNTEAFF. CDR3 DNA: TGTGCCAGCAGCGTAGGGCATTTGAACACTGAAGCTTTCTTT. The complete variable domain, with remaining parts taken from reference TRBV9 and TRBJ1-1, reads DSGVTQTPKHLITATGQRVTLRCSPRSGDLSVYWYQQSLDQGLQFLIQYYNGEERAKGNILERFSAQQFPDLHSELNLSSLELGDSALYFCASSVGHLNTEAFFGQGTRLTVV.

CDR3: CASSSGTCETQYF. DNA of the CDR3: TGCGCCTCCTCCTCCGGGACATGCGAGACCCAGTACTTC. This chain connects TRBV23-1 to TRBJ2-5, with TRBD1 as a possible D gene (6 bases). TRBV23-1 is placed among ORFs of uncertain function. The V gene lost 11 bases and the J gene lost 5 bases, with 18 bases spanning the gap. This CDR3 is 13 amino acids long.

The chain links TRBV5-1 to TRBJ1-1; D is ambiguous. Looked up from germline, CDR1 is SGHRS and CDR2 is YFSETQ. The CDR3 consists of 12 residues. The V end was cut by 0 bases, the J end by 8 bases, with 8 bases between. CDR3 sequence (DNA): TGCGCCAGCAGCTTGGGTGGCCTGGAAGCTTTCTTT. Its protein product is CASSLGGLEAFF.

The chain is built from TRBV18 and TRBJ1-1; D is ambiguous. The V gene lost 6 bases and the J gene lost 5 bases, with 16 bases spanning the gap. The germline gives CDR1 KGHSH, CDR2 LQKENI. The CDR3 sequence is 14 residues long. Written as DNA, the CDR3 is TGTGCCAGCTCGCCCACCGTGGGGAGTACTGAAGCTTTCTTT. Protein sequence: CASSPTVGSTEAFF.

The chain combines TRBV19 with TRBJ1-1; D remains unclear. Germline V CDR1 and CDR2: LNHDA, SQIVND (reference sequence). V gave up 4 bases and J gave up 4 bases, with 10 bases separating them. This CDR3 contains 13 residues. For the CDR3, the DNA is TGTGCCAGTAGTAGCCTACAGCTCACTGAAGCTTTCTTT. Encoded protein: CASSSLQLTEAFF.

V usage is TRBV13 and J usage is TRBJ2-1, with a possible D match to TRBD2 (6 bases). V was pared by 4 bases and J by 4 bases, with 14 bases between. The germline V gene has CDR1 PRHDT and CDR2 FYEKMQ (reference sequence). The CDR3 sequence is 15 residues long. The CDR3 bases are TGTGCCAGCAGCTCGGATGGAGGGCGGTACAATGAGCAGTTCTTC. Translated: CASSSDGGRYNEQFF.

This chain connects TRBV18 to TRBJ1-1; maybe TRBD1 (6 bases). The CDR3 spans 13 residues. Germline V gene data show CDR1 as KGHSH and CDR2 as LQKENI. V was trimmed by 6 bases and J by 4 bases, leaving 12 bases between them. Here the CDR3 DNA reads TGTGCCAGCTCTCCCAGGGGTGGCACTGAAGCTTTCTTT. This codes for CASSPRGGTEAFF. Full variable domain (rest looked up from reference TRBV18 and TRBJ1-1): NAGVMQNPRHLVRRRGQEARLRCSPMKGHSHVYWYRQLPEEGLKFMVYLQKENIIDESGMPKERFSAEFPKEGPSILRIQQVVRGDSAAYFCASSPRGGTEAFFGQGTRLTVV.

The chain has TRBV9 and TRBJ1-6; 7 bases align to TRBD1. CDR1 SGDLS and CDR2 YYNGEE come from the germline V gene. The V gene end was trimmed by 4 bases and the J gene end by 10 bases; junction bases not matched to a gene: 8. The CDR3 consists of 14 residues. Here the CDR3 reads CASSFSDRPSPLHF. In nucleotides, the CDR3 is TGTGCCAGCAGCTTCTCGGACAGGCCCTCACCCCTCCACTTT.

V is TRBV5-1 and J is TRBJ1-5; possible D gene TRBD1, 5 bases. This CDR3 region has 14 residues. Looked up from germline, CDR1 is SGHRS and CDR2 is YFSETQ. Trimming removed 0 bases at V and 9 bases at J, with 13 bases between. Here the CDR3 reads CASSLDTGSWPQHF. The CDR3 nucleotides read TGCGCCAGCAGCTTGGATACAGGCTCTTGGCCCCAGCATTTT.

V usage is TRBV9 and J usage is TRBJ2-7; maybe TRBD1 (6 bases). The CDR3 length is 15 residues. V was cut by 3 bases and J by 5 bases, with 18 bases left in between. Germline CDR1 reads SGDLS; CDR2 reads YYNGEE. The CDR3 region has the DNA TGTGCCAGCAGCGCTTACAGGGTGGAAAATGACGAGCAGTACTTC. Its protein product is CASSAYRVENDEQYF.

CDR3 nucleotide sequence: TGCGCCAGCAGCCAAGATGTTTCGGGGACCCAGTACTTC. It is translated as CASSQDVSGTQYF. The chain couples TRBV4-3 to TRBJ2-5; D is ambiguous. Trimming left V 0 bases short and J 7 bases short, with 9 bases between. There are 13 residues in the CDR3. Germline V gene data show CDR1 as LGHNA and CDR2 as YSLEER.

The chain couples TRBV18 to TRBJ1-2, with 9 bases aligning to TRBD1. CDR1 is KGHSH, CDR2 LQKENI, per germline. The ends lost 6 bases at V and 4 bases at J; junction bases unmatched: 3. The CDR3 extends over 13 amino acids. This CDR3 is CASSQTGGYGYTF. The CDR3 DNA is TGTGCCAGCTCGCAGACAGGGGGCTATGGCTACACCTTC.